The sequence of this T cell receptor beta chain was determined in a study of identical twins. Notes on the study in general: The abundant beta clonotypes from cord blood had fewer insertions, and memory repertoires had none of this. Conclusions were drawn cross-sectionally by statistical analysis, without following the same donors. Invariant cells of the MAIT and iNKT types might have partly distorted the zero-insertion analyses.

This clonotype was counted a few times. The antigen is not known. In TCRdb, the 5' RACE reads were re-called with MiXCR into one record per CDR3 protein. The table lists around 680,000 distinct CDR3 sequences, about 9.4% of them singletons. The germline V and J ends were trimmed by 1 base and 4 bases, with 11 bases remaining between them. Per the germline V gene, CDR1 is SEHNR and CDR2 is FQNEAQ (reference sequence). This CDR3 comprises 15 residues. The same sample was also studied in work on yellow fever vaccine responses in identical twins.

This TCR was recovered from a woman between 18 and 30 years old in good health. This sequence joins TRBV7-9 and TRBJ2-1; D is ambiguous. The sample taken for sequencing was PBMCs. CDR3 sequence: CASSLGFGSYNEQFF. The DNA of the CDR3 is TGTGCCAGCAGCTTAGGGTTCGGCTCTTACAATGAGCAGTTCTTC.